Following are 20 T cell receptor beta chains from one sample sequenced in a study of regulatory T cells in long-lasting Graves disease. Time point defined: newly diagnosed GD, antithyroid drugs for less than 3 months. Following extraction of RNA from PBMCs, that RNA was used to make the TCR library. Building of the TCR beta libraries involved iRepertoire HTBI primers and Arm-PCR of CDR3 regions. TCRdb re-called the multiplex PCR reads with MiXCR, one entry per CDR3 protein. The sample has 450,000 to 700,000 distinct CDR3 sequences; roughly 12% are singletons. These same data were also listed under a study on T cells in Graves' hyperthyroidism and ophthalmopathy.

This sample comprised peripheral blood mononuclear cells (PBMCs), obtained at new diagnosis, from a patient treated with antithyroid drugs. The receptor set was obtained from a man aged 25-45 years with Graves disease.

At least ten counts were recorded for this clonotype. V and J are TRBV12-3 or TRBV12-4 and TRBJ2-6; 8 bases match TRBD1. This CDR3 spans 15 amino acids. V gave up 5 bases and J gave up 3 bases; unmatched junction bases: 3. CDR3 amino acids: CASSAGTGGANVLTF. The CDR3 DNA sequence: TGTGCCAGCAGTGCCGGGACAGGTGGGGCCAACGTCCTGACTTTC.

The chain couples TRBV7-2 to TRBJ1-3; 7 nucleotides match TRBD1. Per germline, CDR1 SGHTA and CDR2 FQGNSA. This CDR3 is 16 amino acids long. Trimming cost V 3 bases and J 2 bases; bases outside gene matches: 7. The CDR3 here is CASSLSAGGTGNTIYF. The CDR3 DNA sequence: TGTGCCAGCAGCTTGAGTGCAGGGGGGACTGGAAACACCATATATTTT.

This clonotype was detected ten times or more. The V call is TRBV7-9, the J call TRBJ2-5, with D perhaps TRBD1 (5 bases). Trimming removed 4 bases at V and 3 bases at J, with 18 bases between. The CDR3 covers 16 residues. Germline lookup yields CDR1 SEHNR and CDR2 FQNEAQ (reference sequence). CDR3 residues: CASSYPPRDREETQYF. In DNA form, the CDR3 reads TGTGCCAGCAGCTACCCCCCCCGAGACAGAGAAGAGACCCAGTACTTC.

The chain has TRBV4-1 and TRBJ2-1; 7 positions agree with TRBD1. J was trimmed by 4 bases and V by 0 bases; bases with no gene match: 3. The germline V gene encodes CDR1 MGHRA and CDR2 YSYEKL. The CDR3 is made up of 15 amino acids. This CDR3 reads CASSQEAGGYNEQFF. The DNA for the CDR3 is TGCGCCAGCAGCCAAGAGGCAGGGGGTTACAATGAGCAGTTCTTC.

The rearrangement links TRBV6-1 to TRBJ2-1; D unclear. Germline V gene data show CDR1 as MNHNS and CDR2 as SASEGT. V was cut by 11 bases and J by 3 bases, with 14 bases left in between. This CDR3 is built from 13 residues. The DNA of the CDR3 is TGTGCCGCAAGCCCAGGTCACTACAATGAGCAGTTCTTC. Its translation: CAASPGHYNEQFF.

At least ten counts were recorded for this clonotype. This chain connects TRBV12-5 to TRBJ2-1; TRBD2 aligns across 9 bases. Germline CDR1 LGHNT, CDR2 FRNRAP. There are 17 residues in the CDR3. The V gene end was trimmed by 0 bases and the J gene end by 4 bases; junction bases not matched to a gene: 7. The DNA for the CDR3 is TGTGCTAGTGGTTTGGTACTTAGCGGGAGAGAGTACAATGAGCAGTTCTTC. This gives the protein CASGLVLSGREYNEQFF.

The sample holds many counts of this clonotype. The genes are TRBV11-2 and TRBJ2-1; D unclear. The CDR3 is 13 residues long. CDR1 and CDR2 from the germline V gene are SGHAT and FQNNGV. V was shortened by 2 bases and J by 5 bases, with 7 bases between the two germline ends. The CDR3, as DNA: TGTGCCAGCAGCTTATTCTGGAACAATGAGCAGTTCTTC. Translation gives CASSLFWNNEQFF. Based on the CDR3 plus reference TRBV11-2 and TRBJ2-1, the full variable domain is EAGVAQSPRYKIIEKRQSVAFWCNPISGHATLYWYQQILGQGPKLLIQFQNNGVVDDSQLPKDRFSAERLKGVDSTLKIQPAKLEDSAVYLCASSLFWNNEQFFGPGTRLTVL.

This clonotype was picked up many times. CDR3 nucleotides: TGCAGTGCTAGACAGAACCAAGAGACCCAGTACTTC. It codes for CSARQNQETQYF. This rearrangement joins TRBV20-1 to TRBJ2-5; D gene uncertain. The CDR3 is 12 residues long. Trimming shortened V by 2 bases and J by 0 bases, and 4 bases separated the two germline ends. Germline-derived CDR1 and CDR2 are DFQATT and SNEGSKA (reference sequence).

This clonotype was found a few times. J is TRBJ1-5 and V is TRBV7-2, with a weak D call TRBD1 (6 bases). In germline, CDR1 is SGHTA, CDR2 FQGNSA. The V and J ends lost 4 bases and 7 bases respectively, with 11 bases between them. This CDR3 comprises 13 residues. The CDR3, as DNA: TGTGCCAGCAGCTGGGGGGCACGACAGCCCCAGCATTTT. Protein product: CASSWGARQPQHF. The complete variable domain, with remaining parts taken from reference TRBV7-2 and TRBJ1-5, reads GAGVSQSPSNKVTEKGKDVELRCDPISGHTALYWYRQSLGQGLEFLIYFQGNSAPDKSGLPSDRFSAERTGGSVSTLTIQRTQQEDSAVYLCASSWGARQPQHFGDGTRLSIL.

This rearrangement joins TRBV2 to TRBJ2-7, with 11 bases aligning to TRBD1. Germline loops: CDR1 SNHLY, CDR2 FYNNEI. The V and J ends lost 2 bases and 0 bases, in that order; junction bases with no gene match: 3. The CDR3 spans 16 residues. CDR3 DNA: TGTGCCAGCAGTGAATTGGGACAGGGGGACTCCTACGAGCAGTACTTC. It specifies CASSELGQGDSYEQYF.

V usage is TRBV5-6 and J usage is TRBJ2-1, with D perhaps being TRBD1 or TRBD2 (6 bases each). CDR1 and CDR2 from the germline V gene are SGHDT and YYEEEE. V was shortened by 0 bases and J by 0 bases, with 10 bases between the two germline ends. CDR3 length equals 16 residues. In nucleotides, the CDR3 is TGTGCCAGCAGCTTGGCCGGGGGCGCCTCCTACAATGAGCAGTTCTTC. Amino acids: CASSLAGGASYNEQFF.

The chain joins TRBV29-1 to TRBJ2-1; TRBD2 might be the D (7 bases). This CDR3 spans 15 amino acids. Trimming took off 6 bases at V and 4 bases at J, with 19 bases between the two ends. Germline V gene data show CDR1 as SQVTM and CDR2 as ANQGSEA. CDR3 loop: CSVAGGHLTYNEQFF. The CDR3 nucleotides are TGCAGCGTGGCCGGGGGGCACCTTACTTACAATGAGCAGTTCTTC.

The rearrangement links TRBV7-2 to TRBJ2-1; D is uncertain. The CDR3 loop spans 12 amino acids. The ends were cut back, 1 base at V and 8 bases at J, with 6 bases in the middle. The germline CDR1 and CDR2 sequences are SGHTA and FQGNSA. The CDR3 coding sequence is TGTGCCAGCAGCTTAGGTTCGCATGAGCAGTTCTTC. This translates into CASSLGSHEQFF.

The sample holds many counts of this clonotype. This chain links TRBV11-2 with TRBJ2-1; D is perhaps TRBD2 (6 bases). The CDR3 spans 14 residues. Deletions cut 3 bases from V and 8 bases from J, with 14 bases between. Looked up from germline, CDR1 is SGHAT and CDR2 is FQNNGV. CDR3 sequence: CASSLGLTWDEQFF. CDR3 DNA: TGTGCCAGCAGCTTGGGACTCACCTGGGATGAGCAGTTCTTC. Full variable domain (missing parts from reference TRBV11-2 and TRBJ2-1): EAGVAQSPRYKIIEKRQSVAFWCNPISGHATLYWYQQILGQGPKLLIQFQNNGVVDDSQLPKDRFSAERLKGVDSTLKIQPAKLEDSAVYLCASSLGLTWDEQFFGPGTRLTVL.

This clonotype was found many times. This sequence joins TRBV5-1 and TRBJ2-7; weak D call: TRBD1 (6 bases). Germline CDR1 is SGHRS and CDR2 is YFSETQ. The CDR3 runs to 16 residues. Between the trimmed V and J ends, which lost 0 bases and 0 bases, there was a span of 13 bases. The CDR3 reads CASSLGGPGSSYEQYF. In DNA form, the CDR3 reads TGCGCCAGCAGCTTGGGGGGGCCAGGGAGCTCCTACGAGCAGTACTTC.

The table lists this clonotype with many counts. The CDR3, as DNA: TGTGCCAGCAGTTTAGGCACCGTTTCACCCCTCCACTTT. Translating it yields CASSLGTVSPLHF. The rearrangement links TRBV12-3 or TRBV12-4 to TRBJ1-6; D not certain. V gave up 1 base and J gave up 9 bases, with 7 bases separating them. The length of the CDR3 is 13 residues.

The chain couples TRBV7-9 to TRBJ2-7; 9 bases are a match to TRBD2. V shed 5 bases and J 3 bases; nucleotides not matched to a gene: 11. The germline V gene encodes CDR1 SEHNR and CDR2 FQNEAQ (reference sequence). The CDR3 covers 16 residues. The DNA of the CDR3 is TGTGCCAGCAGCCCCGGCTCAGCGGGAGGCCTCTACGAGCAGTACTTC. Amino acid sequence: CASSPGSAGGLYEQYF. The variable domain in full, with the rest retrieved from reference TRBV7-9 and TRBJ2-7, is DTGVSQNPRHKITKRGQNVTFRCDPISEHNRLYWYRQTLGQGPEFLTYFQNEAQLEKSRLLSDRFSAERPKGSFSTLEIQRTEQGDSAMYLCASSPGSAGGLYEQYFGPGTRLTVT.

The sample holds many counts of this clonotype. This chain connects TRBV5-1 to TRBJ1-6; D is possibly TRBD1 (6 bases). The germline V gene has CDR1 SGHRS and CDR2 YFSETQ. The V and J ends lost 3 bases and 6 bases respectively, with 10 bases between them. The CDR3 is 14 residues long. CDR3 bases: TGCGCCAGCAGCTCTCAGGGGAGTAATTCACCCCTCCACTTT. Translated, it gives CASSSQGSNSPLHF.

This clonotype came up many times. The chain uses TRBV2 and TRBJ2-7, with D perhaps TRBD2 (5 bases). The CDR3 spans 13 residues. V was trimmed by 2 bases and J by 5 bases, leaving 10 bases between them. Germline CDR1 and CDR2: SNHLY and FYNNEI. The CDR3 region has the DNA TGTGCCAGCAGTGAACTAGCCGCCCACGAGCAGTACTTC. Protein: CASSELAAHEQYF.

This clonotype was seen ten or more times. This sequence joins TRBV7-3 and TRBJ2-1, with 11 positions matching TRBD2. The ends lost 4 bases at V and 7 bases at J; junction bases unmatched: 6. Germline values: CDR1 SGHTA, CDR2 FQGTGA. The CDR3 spans 15 residues. CDR3 nucleotide sequence: TGTGCCAGCAGCTCTAGCGGGAGGCACGGGAATGAGCAGTTCTTC. This codes for CASSSSGRHGNEQFF.